The 18 T cell receptor beta chains presented below share a single source sample, sequenced in a study of blood T cell repertoires in COVID-19 (dated by TCRdb to about 2020). Preparation of the library involved the immunoSEQ multiplex PCR assay. The source is immuneACCESS, and TCRdb retained only in-frame sequences with V and J called. Part of the clones is not carried over; for the studies checked, unresolved V genes explain less than half of this, and the remainder is unexplained. The sample contains around 140,000 clones, approximately 88% of them found a single time. The ten largest clones represent more than 9% of the sample. The sample comprised peripheral blood. All receptors come from a man aged 55 to 70 with active or convalescent COVID-19.

This chain links TRBV28 with TRBJ1-6, with 7 bases identical to TRBD1. The germline gives CDR1 MDHEN, CDR2 SYDVKM. V was pared by 7 bases and J by 8 bases, with 8 bases of the junction left unmatched. This CDR3 is 14 amino acids long. DNA for the CDR3: TGTGCCAGCACCCTCGCCAGGGGGTATTCACCCCTCCACTTT. It yields the protein CASTLARGYSPLHF.

The chain recombines TRBV25-1 with TRBJ1-1; a possible D gene is TRBD1 (5 bases). The CDR3 has 12 residues. V shed 7 bases and J shed 6 bases, with 12 bases lying between them. Germline V gene lookup returns CDR1 MGHDK and CDR2 SYGVNS. This CDR3 reads CASKGSGAEAFF. In nucleotides, the CDR3 is TGTGCCAGCAAGGGCTCGGGGGCTGAAGCTTTCTTT. Looking up the rest from reference TRBV25-1 and TRBJ1-1 gives the full variable domain: EADIYQTPRYLVIGTGKKITLECSQTMGHDKMYWYQQDPGMELHLIHYSYGVNSTEKGDLSSESTVSRIRTEHFPLTLESARPSHTSQYLCASKGSGAEAFFGQGTRLTVV.

The chain combines TRBV23-1 with TRBJ1-1, with no clear D. TRBV23-1 is an ORF, with its function uncertain. Between the trimmed V and J ends, which lost 2 bases and 0 bases, there was a span of 16 bases. The CDR3 totals 17 residues. CDR3 nucleotide sequence: TGCGCCAGCAGTCAACGGGGTCCACCATTTATGAACACTGAAGCTTTCTTT. It is translated as CASSQRGPPFMNTEAFF.

The chain combines TRBV24-1 with TRBJ1-2; TRBD1 might be the D (5 bases). V lost 7 bases and J lost 4, with 9 bases in between. There are 12 residues in the CDR3. CDR1 is KGHDR and CDR2 is SFDVKD in the germline V gene. The CDR3 sequence: CATSGGVYGYTF. CDR3 sequence (DNA): TGTGCCACCAGCGGGGGAGTCTATGGCTACACCTTC.

V is TRBV7-2 and J is TRBJ2-1; 12 bases fit TRBD2. Per the germline V gene, CDR1 is SGHTA and CDR2 is FQGNSA. After removal of 5 bases from V and 0 bases from J, the junction contained 5 bases not matched to a gene. This CDR3 region has 17 residues. The CDR3 loop is CASSHQGLAGSYNEQFF. As DNA, the CDR3 is TGTGCCAGCAGCCACCAGGGACTAGCGGGCTCCTACAATGAGCAGTTCTTC.

This clone was detected once. The chain joins TRBV30 to TRBJ1-3; D is perhaps TRBD1 (5 bases). CDR1 and CDR2 (germline): GTSNPN, SVGIG (reference sequence). This CDR3 has 12 residues. V was trimmed by 5 bases and J by 1 base, leaving 6 bases between them. The CDR3 DNA is TGTGCCTGGGGGGCTTCTGGAAACACCATATATTTT. Translation gives CAWGASGNTIYF. The full variable domain, with the rest looked up from reference TRBV30 and TRBJ1-3, is SQTIHQWPATLVQPVGSPLSLECTVEGTSNPNLYWYRQAAGRGLQLLFYSVGIGQISSEVPQNLSASRPQDRQFILSSKKLLLSDSGFYLCAWGASGNTIYFGEGSWLTVV.

This sequence joins TRBV5-1 and TRBJ2-2; TRBD1 is a possible D gene (5 bases). The germline CDR1 and CDR2 sequences are SGHRS and YFSETQ. CDR3 length: 14 amino acids. Trimming removed 8 bases from V and 6 bases from J, with 17 bases in between. The CDR3 loop is CASSTTGDPGELFF. In DNA form, the CDR3 reads TGCGCCAGTTCCACTACAGGTGATCCCGGGGAGCTGTTTTTT.

This CDR3 reads CASRFAGQGVYEQFF. In nucleotides, the CDR3 is TGTGCCAGCAGATTCGCGGGACAGGGGGTTTATGAGCAGTTCTTC. J is TRBJ2-1 and V is TRBV6-5, with 11 nucleotides matching TRBD1. The CDR3 spans 15 residues. V lost 6 bases to trimming and J lost 8 bases; unmatched junction nucleotides: 9. CDR1 is MNHEY and CDR2 is SVGAGI in the germline V gene.

The genes are TRBV6-6 and TRBJ1-5, with D tentatively TRBD1 (6 bases). Trimming removed 7 bases from V and 3 bases from J, with 16 bases in between. The CDR3 length is 15 residues. Germline CDR1 reads MNHNY; CDR2 reads SVGAGI (reference sequence). CDR3 nucleotide sequence: TGTGCCAGCAAGGGGGGGGGTTTCGACAATCAGCCCCAGCATTTT. Residues: CASKGGGFDNQPQHF.

The chain links TRBV14 to TRBJ2-6, with a weak D call TRBD1 (5 bases). Trimming took off 4 bases at V and 4 bases at J, with 14 bases between the two ends. Germline V gene sequence: CDR1 SGHDN, CDR2 FVKESK. This CDR3 is built from 16 residues. CDR3: CASSRSREAGANVLTF. The DNA of the CDR3 is TGTGCCAGCAGCCGCAGCAGGGAAGCCGGGGCCAACGTCCTGACTTTC.

This clone was recorded only once. The V gene is TRBV5-1, the J gene TRBJ2-7; the match to TRBD1 covers 9 bases. Germline V gene sequence: CDR1 SGHRS, CDR2 YFSETQ. This CDR3 has 16 residues. V dropped 4 bases and J dropped 1; count of bases not matched to a gene: 9. CDR3 in amino acids: CASSRSPGTGSYEQYF. The CDR3 DNA is TGCGCCAGCAGCCGTTCCCCCGGGACAGGGTCCTACGAGCAGTACTTC.

The chain couples TRBV5-4 to TRBJ2-5, with TRBD2 matching over 16 bases. Unmatched junction bases numbered 4, after V lost 4 bases and J lost 4 bases. The V gene's germline CDR1 is SGHNT and CDR2 YYREEE (reference sequence). This CDR3 region has 16 residues. CDR3 in DNA: TGTGCCAGCAGCCCGGGACTAGCGGGAGGGGGAGAGACCCAGTACTTC. Translation: CASSPGLAGGGETQYF. The variable domain in full, completed from reference TRBV5-4 and TRBJ2-5, reads ETGVTQSPTHLIKTRGQQVTLRCSSQSGHNTVSWYQQALGQGPQFIFQYYREEENGRGNFPPRFSGLQFPNYSSELNVNALELDDSALYLCASSPGLAGGGETQYFGPGTRLLVL.

The rearrangement uses TRBV5-6 and TRBJ1-2; 7 nucleotides line up with TRBD1. The CDR3 length is 13 residues. Germline V CDR1 and CDR2: SGHDT, YYEEEE. V lost 5 bases to trimming and J lost 4 bases; unmatched junction nucleotides: 5. The CDR3 region is CASRPGQTYGYTF. CDR3 sequence (DNA): TGTGCCAGCAGACCGGGACAGACCTATGGCTACACCTTC.

The chain employs TRBV10-3 and TRBJ1-5, with a tentative D call TRBD1 (5 bases). Trimming took off 4 bases at V and 0 bases at J, with 10 bases between the two ends. This CDR3 region has 15 residues. Germline-derived CDR1 and CDR2 are ENHRY and SYGVKD. Here the CDR3 DNA reads TGTGCCATCAGTGCGGGGGACCATAGCAATCAGCCCCAGCATTTT. This gives the protein CAISAGDHSNQPQHF.

The V and J genes are TRBV7-9 and TRBJ2-3; the match to TRBD2 covers 7 bases. The V gene end was trimmed by 3 bases and the J gene end by 4 bases; junction bases not matched to a gene: 13. Germline lookup yields CDR1 SEHNR and CDR2 FQNEAQ (reference sequence). The CDR3 has 17 residues. CDR3 sequence: CASSFRGAGETADTQYF. The CDR3 nucleotides are TGTGCCAGCAGCTTTAGAGGCGCGGGAGAAACAGCAGATACGCAGTATTTT.

V gene TRBV19 combines with J gene TRBJ1-5; 7 positions agree with TRBD1. With V trimmed by 5 bases and J by 1 base, 8 bases remained unmatched. Germline loops: CDR1 LNHDA, CDR2 SQIVND (reference sequence). The CDR3 runs to 16 residues. CDR3 in DNA: TGTGCCAGTAGTCCCACCAACAGGGGAAGCAATCAGCCCCAGCATTTT. It yields the protein CASSPTNRGSNQPQHF.

This CDR3 is CASSSWDRATDTQYF. CDR3 nucleotide sequence: TGTGCCAGCAGCTCCTGGGACAGGGCTACAGATACGCAGTATTTT. The V and J genes are TRBV7-9 and TRBJ2-3; the match to TRBD1 covers 9 bases. The CDR3 extends over 15 amino acids. Trimming cost V 4 bases and J 3 bases; bases outside gene matches: 5. Germline assignment: CDR1 SEHNR and CDR2 FQNEAQ (reference sequence).

This chain links TRBV11-1 with TRBJ2-2; D is possibly TRBD2 (6 bases). Germline CDR1 is SGHAT and CDR2 is FQDESV (reference sequence). Trimming pared 4 bases from V and 6 bases from J, leaving 12 bases between. The CDR3 runs to 14 residues. The CDR3 DNA sequence: TGTGCCAGCAGCTCACGACTAGATTCCGGGGAGCTGTTTTTT. This translates into CASSSRLDSGELFF.